This T cell receptor (beta chain) derives from a study of blood T cell repertoires in COVID-19. Study in general: COVID-19 samples, acute and convalescent, were from the United States, Italy and Spain.

Data came from immunoSEQ multiplex PCR; TCRdb stores just in-frame clones and leaves some out. The sample comprises a few hundred thousand clones, approximately 89% of which are singletons, and approximately 7.8% rests with the top ten. Germline assignment: CDR1 SEHNR and CDR2 FQNEAQ (reference sequence). With 1 base removed from V and 8 bases from J, the gap between germline ends came to 9 bases. The CDR3 extends over 14 amino acids. This TCR derives from a woman between 45 and 60 years old who had recovered from COVID-19. Input material: peripheral blood. V is TRBV7-9 and J is TRBJ1-6; no definite D call. This CDR3 reads CASSLESLHSPLHF. CDR3 DNA: TGTGCCAGCAGCTTAGAAAGCCTCCATTCACCCCTCCACTTT. The full variable domain, completed using reference TRBV7-9 and TRBJ1-6, is DTGVSQNPRHKITKRGQNVTFRCDPISEHNRLYWYRQTLGQGPEFLTYFQNEAQLEKSRLLSDRFSAERPKGSFSTLEIQRTEQGDSAMYLCASSLESLHSPLHFGNGTRLTVT.